The clone carrying this TCR beta chain has a handful of counts. Germline-derived CDR1 and CDR2 are SNHLY and FYNNEI. This CDR3 comprises 14 residues. V was trimmed by 4 bases and J by 2 bases, leaving 6 bases between them. As originally analysed: Estimation of nucleated cell counts was performed using reference gene primer amplification. Measured with immunoSEQ multiplex PCR; TCRdb has only the in-frame clones, and not every one. That table gives V, J and clone size, and the DNA gave D and trimming. The table shows roughly 38,000 clones, with around 82% occurring only once. This specimen belongs to a study of blood T cell repertoires in COVID-19. Study-level information: Sites across the United States, Italy and Spain contributed samples from acute and convalescent COVID-19. The cDNA or gDNA used as material had been derived from T cells, B-cell-depleted T cells, or PBMCs.

This TCR was sampled from a man aged 40-49 years with active or convalescent COVID-19. The chain carries TRBV2 and TRBJ1-6, with D uncertain. Material: peripheral blood. In nucleotides, the CDR3 is TGTGCCAGCAGTGTCCAGGCCTATAATTCACCCCTCCACTTT. Its protein product is CASSVQAYNSPLHF.